The 24 T cell receptor beta chains below all came from one sample that was sequenced in a study of CD4 T cells in relation to SARS-CoV-2 and coronaviruses. Repertoires were generated with immunoSEQ multiplex PCR, while TCRdb's copy carries only in-frame clones and drops some. The sample has about 36,000 clones; 75% to 85% are singletons. For these receptors, no antigen is known. The sequenced sample was memory CD4+ T cells from PBMCs, cultured in vitro. These receptors all come from an adult with COVID-19.

The chain joins TRBV7-2 to TRBJ1-6; the D is unclear. Germline-derived CDR1 and CDR2 are SGHTA and FQGNSA. The length of the CDR3 is 14 residues. V gave up 7 bases and J gave up 6 bases, with 13 bases separating them. The CDR3 DNA sequence: TGTGCCAGCACTACCTGGGAGTCTAATTCACCCCTCCACTTT. Translating it yields CASTTWESNSPLHF. Drawing the rest from reference TRBV7-2 and TRBJ1-6, the complete variable domain is GAGVSQSPSNKVTEKGKDVELRCDPISGHTALYWYRQSLGQGLEFLIYFQGNSAPDKSGLPSDRFSAERTGGSVSTLTIQRTQQEDSAVYLCASTTWESNSPLHFGNGTRLTVT.

The chain uses TRBV15 and TRBJ1-1; D possibly corresponds to TRBD1 (5 bases). CDR1 and CDR2 from the germline V gene are LNHNV and YYDKDF (reference sequence). Trimming left V 5 bases short and J 5 bases short, with 9 bases between. The CDR3 contains 12 residues. The CDR3 region has the DNA TGTGCCACCAGCCGCCGGGGGACTGAAGCTTTCTTT. It yields the protein CATSRRGTEAFF.

V usage is TRBV11-2 and J usage is TRBJ1-1, with 9 bases matching TRBD1. The V gene end was trimmed by 5 bases and the J gene end by 0 bases; junction bases not matched to a gene: 4. There are 15 residues in the CDR3. Germline V lookup: CDR1 SGHAT, CDR2 FQNNGV. CDR3 region: CASSPGQGLNTEAFF. CDR3 sequence (DNA): TGTGCCAGCAGCCCGGGACAGGGATTGAACACTGAAGCTTTCTTT.

This clone was counted between two and nine times. The chain recombines TRBV11-2 with TRBJ2-7; 8 positions match TRBD2. The CDR3 is made up of 16 amino acids. Trimming at V came to 4 bases and at J to 1 base, leaving 9 bases not matched to a gene. Germline CDR1 and CDR2: SGHAT and FQNNGV. CDR3 bases: TGTGCCAGCAGCTGGGGGTGGGGCGGGAGGTCCTACGAGCAGTACTTC. Protein product: CASSWGWGGRSYEQYF.

This clone has more than one count but fewer than ten. V gene TRBV30 combines with J gene TRBJ1-2; unclear D gene. V was clipped by 2 bases and J by 3 bases, with 10 bases between them. CDR3 length: 13 amino acids. Germline CDR1 reads GTSNPN; CDR2 reads SVGIG (reference sequence). CDR3 sequence (DNA): TGTGCCTGGAGTATTGGGATTGACTATGGCTACACCTTC. As protein: CAWSIGIDYGYTF.

The chain joins TRBV7-3 to TRBJ2-1; D remains ambiguous. Germline V gene lookup returns CDR1 SGHTA and CDR2 FQGTGA. V was clipped by 1 base and J by 6 bases, with 16 bases between them. CDR3 length equals 16 residues. The CDR3 sequence is CASSLSSSGRRNEQFF. CDR3 in DNA: TGTGCCAGCAGCTTAAGTAGCTCCGGAAGGCGCAATGAGCAGTTCTTC.

This rearrangement joins TRBV3-1 (or the pseudogene TRBV3-2) to TRBJ2-7, with TRBD2 identical over 16 bases. Germline lookup yields CDR1 LGHDT and CDR2 YNNKEL (reference sequence). The CDR3 is 20 amino acids. V lost 2 bases, J lost 5 bases, and 15 bases stayed unmatched. The CDR3 nucleotides are TGTGCCAGCAGCCAAAATCCGGGACTAGCGGGAGGGCCGATCCCTAACGAGCAGTACTTC. This gives the protein CASSQNPGLAGGPIPNEQYF.

V is TRBV3-1 (or the pseudogene TRBV3-2) and J is TRBJ1-4, with D perhaps TRBD1 (6 bases). This CDR3 has 13 amino acids. V was trimmed by 3 bases and J by 14 bases, leaving 16 bases between them. Germline V gene lookup returns CDR1 LGHDT and CDR2 YNNKEL (reference sequence). CDR3 loop: CASSQELGGALFF. The CDR3 nucleotides read TGTGCCAGCAGCCAGGAGCTCGGGGGGGCTCTGTTTTTT.

This sequence joins TRBV7-2 and TRBJ1-2; tentative D call: TRBD1 (5 bases). CDR1 and CDR2 (germline): SGHTA, FQGNSA. Trimming removed 1 base from V and 8 bases from J, with 17 bases in between. The CDR3 is 15 amino acids. Written as DNA, the CDR3 is TGTGCCAGCAGCTTAGATCCCACATGGGGCGGGGGCTACACCTTC. Protein: CASSLDPTWGGGYTF.

The V gene is TRBV5-1, the J gene TRBJ2-5; D ambiguous. V dropped 4 bases and J dropped 5 bases, with 12 bases sitting between them. The CDR3 consists of 13 residues. Per the germline V gene, CDR1 is SGHRS and CDR2 is YFSETQ. The CDR3 loop reads CASSLGLTETQYF. The CDR3 region has the DNA TGCGCCAGCAGCCTAGGGTTGACGGAGACCCAGTACTTC.

V usage is TRBV27 and J usage is TRBJ2-7; possibly TRBD2 for D (6 bases). Germline values: CDR1 MNHEY, CDR2 SMNVEV (reference sequence). The V end lost 6 bases, the J end lost 2 bases, and 23 bases lay between the germline ends. This CDR3 region has 17 residues. Written as DNA, the CDR3 is TGTGCCAGCAGAGGGGACTTTAGGATAGGCTTTCCCTACGAGCAGTACTTC. Residues: CASRGDFRIGFPYEQYF.

This clone showed up just once. The rearrangement joins TRBV29-1 to TRBJ2-7, with D unclear. This CDR3 contains 14 residues. Trimming pared 0 bases from V and 3 bases from J, leaving 12 bases between. Germline CDR1 reads SQVTM; CDR2 reads ANQGSEA. The CDR3 reads CSVEEGRLGYEQYF. The CDR3 DNA reads as TGCAGCGTTGAAGAGGGCAGGCTGGGCTACGAGCAGTACTTC.

This rearrangement joins TRBV5-1 to TRBJ2-3; D remains unclear. From germline, CDR1 is SGHRS and CDR2 YFSETQ. The CDR3 totals 11 residues. V was pared by 4 bases and J by 6 bases, with 6 bases between. The CDR3 region is CASSPGDTQYF. CDR3 coding DNA: TGCGCCAGCAGCCCCGGGGATACGCAGTATTTT. The full variable domain, with the rest looked up from reference TRBV5-1 and TRBJ2-3, is KAGVTQTPRYLIKTRGQQVTLSCSPISGHRSVSWYQQTPGQGLQFLFEYFSETQRNKGNFPGRFSGRQFSNSRSEMNVSTLELGDSALYLCASSPGDTQYFGPGTRLTVL.

V usage is TRBV19 and J usage is TRBJ2-7, with a weak D call TRBD2 (5 bases). V lost 3 bases and J lost 3, with 18 bases in between. Germline CDR1 and CDR2: LNHDA and SQIVND (reference sequence). This CDR3 has 16 residues. The CDR3 nucleotides read TGTGCCAGTAGTATCGTAAGGACTCAAGCCATCTACGAGCAGTACTTC. It is translated as CASSIVRTQAIYEQYF.

The rearrangement links TRBV30 to TRBJ1-1, with 7 bases aligning to TRBD1. Trimming removed 3 bases from V and 5 bases from J; junction bases left unmatched: 3. Germline loops: CDR1 GTSNPN, CDR2 SVGIG (reference sequence). The CDR3 extends over 12 amino acids. The CDR3 region is CAWRTGFTEAFF. The CDR3 DNA is TGTGCCTGGAGGACAGGGTTTACTGAAGCTTTCTTT.

The gene calls are TRBV6-5 and TRBJ1-4; D is unclear. CDR1 is MNHEY and CDR2 is SVGAGI in the germline V gene. The CDR3 has 14 amino acids. The germline V and J ends were trimmed by 6 bases and 8 bases, with 16 bases remaining between them. The DNA for the CDR3 is TGTGCCAGCAGGCGTGCTTTGATAGGGGAAAAACTGTTTTTT. The encoded protein is CASRRALIGEKLFF.

The V and J genes are TRBV24-1 and TRBJ2-1; 12 nucleotides align to TRBD2. The ends lost 4 bases at V and 4 bases at J; junction bases unmatched: 4. Germline-derived CDR1 and CDR2 are KGHDR and SFDVKD. This CDR3 has 16 residues. The CDR3 is CATSDHLAGGYNEQFF. CDR3 nucleotide sequence: TGTGCCACCAGTGACCATCTAGCGGGAGGGTACAATGAGCAGTTCTTC.

The chain links TRBV4-2 to TRBJ2-1, with 9 nucleotides matching TRBD1. Germline CDR1 and CDR2: LGHNA and YNFKEQ. The V gene end was trimmed by 0 bases and the J gene end by 3 bases; junction bases not matched to a gene: 3. CDR3 size: 16 residues. The CDR3 DNA sequence: TGTGCCAGCAGCCAAGATCACAGGGGGCTCTACAATGAGCAGTTCTTC. The encoded protein is CASSQDHRGLYNEQFF.

The genes are TRBV28 and TRBJ2-1; TRBD2 aligns across 11 bases. The germline CDR1 and CDR2 sequences are MDHEN and SYDVKM. Trimming cost V 3 bases and J 0 bases; bases outside gene matches: 10. The CDR3 consists of 19 residues. CDR3 sequence reads: CASSFHWLAGGGSYNEQFF. DNA for the CDR3: TGTGCCAGCAGTTTTCATTGGCTAGCGGGAGGAGGCTCCTACAATGAGCAGTTCTTC.

V usage is TRBV29-1 and J usage is TRBJ2-7, with no clear D. Germline V gene sequence: CDR1 SQVTM, CDR2 ANQGSEA. V shed 4 bases and J shed 4 bases, with 14 bases lying between them. The length of the CDR3 is 13 residues. The CDR3 loop is CSVVWVAGYEQYF. In DNA, the CDR3 is TGCAGCGTTGTGTGGGTAGCCGGTTACGAGCAGTACTTC.

This chain uses TRBV18 with TRBJ2-7; 11 nucleotides agree with TRBD1. CDR3 size: 15 residues. The V segment lost 3 bases and the J segment 3 bases; nucleotides outside the gene matches: 4. Per the germline V gene, CDR1 is KGHSH and CDR2 is LQKENI. The CDR3: CASSPGQGGSYEQYF. The CDR3 nucleotides are TGTGCCAGCTCACCGGGACAGGGGGGGAGCTACGAGCAGTACTTC. Variable domain in full (rest from reference TRBV18 and TRBJ2-7): NAGVMQNPRHLVRRRGQEARLRCSPMKGHSHVYWYRQLPEEGLKFMVYLQKENIIDESGMPKERFSAEFPKEGPSILRIQQVVRGDSAAYFCASSPGQGGSYEQYFGPGTRLTVT.

This chain's CDR3 is CASSVGQGANGELFF. The DNA for the CDR3 is TGTGCCAGCAGCGTGGGACAGGGGGCGAACGGGGAGCTGTTTTTT. The gene calls are TRBV5-6 and TRBJ2-2, with 12 bases aligning to TRBD1. V gave up 4 bases and J gave up 7 bases; unmatched junction bases: 5. Germline V lookup: CDR1 SGHDT, CDR2 YYEEEE. The CDR3 runs to 15 residues.

J is TRBJ2-6 and V is TRBV5-1; D remains unclear. Trimming pared 0 bases from V and 0 bases from J, leaving 10 bases between. The CDR3 totals 17 residues. Looked up from germline, CDR1 is SGHRS and CDR2 is YFSETQ. CDR3 in amino acids: CASSLGGKTSGANVLTF. In nucleotides, the CDR3 is TGCGCCAGCAGCTTGGGGGGTAAAACCTCTGGGGCCAACGTCCTGACTTTC.

V and J are TRBV4-1 and TRBJ2-2, with 8 bases aligning to TRBD2. The CDR3 has 17 residues. The V gene's germline CDR1 is MGHRA and CDR2 YSYEKL. V was pared by 0 bases and J by 3 bases, with 6 bases of the junction left unmatched. The CDR3 region has the DNA TGCGCCAGCAGCCAAGATAGAAGCGGGAGAGACACCGGGGAGCTGTTTTTT. This codes for CASSQDRSGRDTGELFF.